This T cell receptor (beta chain) was recovered during a study of metastatic and nonmetastatic thyroid tumors. About the study: Repertoires from malignant and benign thyroid patients were compared across blood and tumor or nodule tissue. Findings and caveats of the study: It was reported that TCR beta diversity was significantly higher in malignant thyroid tumors than benign nodules, in blood and tumor.

This clone was seen a single time. Its antigen is not known. The same CDR3 is also encoded by other DNA sequences in this sample. No treatment had been given to any patient before thyroid surgery. As processed by the authors: Between-group CDR3 differences, defined by clinicopathological status, yielded a distant-metastasis classifier for papillary thyroid cancer. With MiXCR, TCRdb called clones anew from the PCR reads. The V and J calls come from TCRdb's annotation, not from the publication. The sample contains approximately 84,000 clones, more than 13% of which appear only once. The J segment lost 4 bases and the V segment lost 4 bases, leaving 16 bases of the junction unmatched. CDR1 is SGHDT and CDR2 is YYEEEE in the germline V gene. The CDR3 extends over 18 amino acids.

The sequence came from a female donor with papillary thyroid cancer or a benign thyroid nodule (not recorded which). Some clones in this sample may be carry-over from other donors' samples. This rearrangement joins TRBV5-6 to TRBJ1-5, with 8 bases aligning to TRBD1. The source material was blood. The CDR3 DNA reads as TGTGCCAGCAGCCTGGGACAGGCCAGCCTATATAGTAATCAGCCCCAGCATTTT. As protein: CASSLGQASLYSNQPQHF.